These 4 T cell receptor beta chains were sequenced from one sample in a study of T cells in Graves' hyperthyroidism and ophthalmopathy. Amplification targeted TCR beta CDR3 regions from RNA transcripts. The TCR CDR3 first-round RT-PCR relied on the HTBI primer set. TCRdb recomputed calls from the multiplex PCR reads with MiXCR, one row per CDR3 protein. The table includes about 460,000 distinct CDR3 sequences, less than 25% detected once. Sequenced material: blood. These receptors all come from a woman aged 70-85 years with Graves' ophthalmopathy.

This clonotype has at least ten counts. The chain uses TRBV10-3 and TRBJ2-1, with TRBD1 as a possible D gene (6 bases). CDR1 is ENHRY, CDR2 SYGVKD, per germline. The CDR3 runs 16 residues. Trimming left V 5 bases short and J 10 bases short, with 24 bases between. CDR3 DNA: TGTGCCATCAGTTTCACCCCCCAGGGGCCCGCCCAGGAGCAGTTCTTC. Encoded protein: CAISFTPQGPAQEQFF.

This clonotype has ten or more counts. The CDR3 DNA reads as TGTGCCACCAGCAGAGAGGGAATTCTGGAGGAGCAGTACTTC. Protein: CATSREGILEEQYF. The chain uses TRBV15 and TRBJ2-7, with D hard to call. The germline CDR1 and CDR2 sequences are LNHNV and YYDKDF (reference sequence). Deletions cut 0 bases from V and 7 bases from J, with 13 bases between. The CDR3 has 14 amino acids.

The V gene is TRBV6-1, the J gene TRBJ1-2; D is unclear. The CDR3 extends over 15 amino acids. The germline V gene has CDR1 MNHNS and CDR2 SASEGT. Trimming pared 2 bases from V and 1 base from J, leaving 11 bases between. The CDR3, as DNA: TGTGCCAGCAGTGAAACAGTTAACTTTAACTATGGCTACACCTTC. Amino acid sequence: CASSETVNFNYGYTF.

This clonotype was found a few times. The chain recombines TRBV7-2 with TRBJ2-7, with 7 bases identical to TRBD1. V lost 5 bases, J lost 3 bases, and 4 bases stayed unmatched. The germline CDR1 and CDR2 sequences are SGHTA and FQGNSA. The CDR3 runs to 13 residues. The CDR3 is CASSPDRLYEQYF. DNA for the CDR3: TGTGCCAGCAGCCCGGACAGGCTCTACGAGCAGTACTTC.